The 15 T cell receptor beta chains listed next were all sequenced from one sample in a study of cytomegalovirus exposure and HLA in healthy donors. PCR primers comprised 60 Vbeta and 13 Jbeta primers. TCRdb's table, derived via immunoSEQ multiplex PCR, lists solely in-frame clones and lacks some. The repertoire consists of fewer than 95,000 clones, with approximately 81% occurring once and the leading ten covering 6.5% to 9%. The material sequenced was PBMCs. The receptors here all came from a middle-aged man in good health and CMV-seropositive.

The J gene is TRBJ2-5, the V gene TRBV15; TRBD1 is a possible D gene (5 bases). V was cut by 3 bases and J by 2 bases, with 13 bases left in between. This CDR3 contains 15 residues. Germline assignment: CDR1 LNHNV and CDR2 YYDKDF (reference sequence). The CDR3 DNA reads TGTGCCACCAGCAGGGATTGGACACGGCAAGAGACCCAGTACTTC. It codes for CATSRDWTRQETQYF.

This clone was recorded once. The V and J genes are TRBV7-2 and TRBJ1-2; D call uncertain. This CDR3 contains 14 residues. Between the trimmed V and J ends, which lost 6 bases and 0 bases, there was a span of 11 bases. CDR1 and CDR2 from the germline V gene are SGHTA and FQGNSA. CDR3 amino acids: CASRQTGANYGYTF. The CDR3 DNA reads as TGTGCCAGCAGACAGACGGGAGCTAACTATGGCTACACCTTC. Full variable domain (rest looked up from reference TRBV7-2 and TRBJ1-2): GAGVSQSPSNKVTEKGKDVELRCDPISGHTALYWYRQSLGQGLEFLIYFQGNSAPDKSGLPSDRFSAERTGGSVSTLTIQRTQQEDSAVYLCASRQTGANYGYTFGSGTRLTVV.

CDR3 residues: CASTSGVRGYTF. CDR3 DNA sequence: TGTGCCAGCACCTCAGGGGTACGTGGCTACACCTTC. This chain joins TRBV28 and TRBJ1-2; a weak D match, TRBD1 (6 bases). The CDR3 spans 12 residues. V gave up 7 bases and J gave up 7 bases, with 13 bases separating them. Per the germline V gene, CDR1 is MDHEN and CDR2 is SYDVKM.

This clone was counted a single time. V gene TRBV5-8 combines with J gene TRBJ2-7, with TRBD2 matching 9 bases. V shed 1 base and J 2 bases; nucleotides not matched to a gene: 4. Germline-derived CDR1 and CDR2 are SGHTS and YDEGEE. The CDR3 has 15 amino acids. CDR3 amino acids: CASSLWLAGTYEQYF. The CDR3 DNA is TGTGCCAGCAGCTTGTGGCTAGCGGGAACCTACGAGCAGTACTTC.

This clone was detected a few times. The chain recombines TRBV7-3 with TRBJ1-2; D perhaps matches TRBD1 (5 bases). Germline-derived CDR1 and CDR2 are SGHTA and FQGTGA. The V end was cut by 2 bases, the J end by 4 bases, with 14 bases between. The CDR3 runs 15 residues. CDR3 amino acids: CASSLGGGTSYGYTF. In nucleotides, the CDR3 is TGTGCCAGCAGCTTAGGCGGGGGGACGAGCTATGGCTACACCTTC.

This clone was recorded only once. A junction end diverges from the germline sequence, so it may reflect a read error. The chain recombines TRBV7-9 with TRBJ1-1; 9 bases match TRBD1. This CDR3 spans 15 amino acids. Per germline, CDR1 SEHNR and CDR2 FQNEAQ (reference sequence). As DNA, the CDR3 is TGTTCCAGCAGCTTAGGAGGACAGGGGTGGACTGAAGCTTTCTTT. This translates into CSSSLGGQGWTEAFF.

CDR3 sequence reads: CASSPAYSSYEQYF. CDR3 in DNA: TGTGCCAGCTCACCAGCGTATAGCTCCTACGAGCAGTACTTC. V usage is TRBV18 and J usage is TRBJ2-7; D uncertain. Trimming took off 2 bases at V and 0 bases at J, with 8 bases between the two ends. Germline values: CDR1 KGHSH, CDR2 LQKENI. The CDR3 runs to 14 residues.

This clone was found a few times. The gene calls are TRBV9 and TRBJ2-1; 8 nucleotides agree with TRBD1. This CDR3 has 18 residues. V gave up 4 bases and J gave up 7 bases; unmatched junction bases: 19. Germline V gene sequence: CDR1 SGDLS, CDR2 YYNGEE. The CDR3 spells CASSPPLTGVRGENEQFF. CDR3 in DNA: TGTGCCAGCAGCCCGCCCCTGACAGGGGTAAGGGGAGAGAATGAGCAGTTCTTC.

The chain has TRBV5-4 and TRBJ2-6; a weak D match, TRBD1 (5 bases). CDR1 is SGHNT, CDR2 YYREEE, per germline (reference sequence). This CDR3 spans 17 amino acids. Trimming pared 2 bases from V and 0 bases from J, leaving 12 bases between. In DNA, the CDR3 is TGTGCCAGCAGCTTTACAGGACGAACCTCTGGGGCCAACGTCCTGACTTTC. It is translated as CASSFTGRTSGANVLTF.

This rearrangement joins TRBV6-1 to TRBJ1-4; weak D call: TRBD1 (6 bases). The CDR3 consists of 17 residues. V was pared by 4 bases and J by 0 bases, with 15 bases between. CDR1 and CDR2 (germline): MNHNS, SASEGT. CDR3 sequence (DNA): TGTGCCAGCAGTGGAAGGACAGTACATGCAACTAATGAAAAACTGTTTTTT. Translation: CASSGRTVHATNEKLFF.

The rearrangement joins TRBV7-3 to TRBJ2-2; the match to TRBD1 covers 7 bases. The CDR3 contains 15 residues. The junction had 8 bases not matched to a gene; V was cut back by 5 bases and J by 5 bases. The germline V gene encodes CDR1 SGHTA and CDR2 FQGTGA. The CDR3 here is CASSPLTGQTGELFF. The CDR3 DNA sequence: TGTGCCAGCAGCCCCTTGACAGGGCAAACCGGGGAGCTGTTTTTT.

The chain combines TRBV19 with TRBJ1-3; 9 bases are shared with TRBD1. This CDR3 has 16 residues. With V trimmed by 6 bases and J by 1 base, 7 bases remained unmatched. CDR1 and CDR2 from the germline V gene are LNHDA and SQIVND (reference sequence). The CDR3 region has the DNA TGTGCCAGTAGGTTGACAGGGGGACTTTCTGGAAACACCATATATTTT. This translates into CASRLTGGLSGNTIYF.

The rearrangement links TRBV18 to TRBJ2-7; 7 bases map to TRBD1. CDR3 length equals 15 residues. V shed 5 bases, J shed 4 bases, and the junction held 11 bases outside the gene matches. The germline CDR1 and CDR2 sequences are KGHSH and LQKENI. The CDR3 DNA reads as TGTGCCAGCTCATACCAGACAGGGATAATGTACGAGCAGTACTTC. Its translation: CASSYQTGIMYEQYF.

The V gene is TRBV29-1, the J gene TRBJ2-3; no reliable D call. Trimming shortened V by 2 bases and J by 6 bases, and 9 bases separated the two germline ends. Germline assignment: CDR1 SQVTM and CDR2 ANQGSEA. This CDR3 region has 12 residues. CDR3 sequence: CSVEQTRDTQYF. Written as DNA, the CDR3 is TGCAGCGTTGAACAGACCAGGGATACGCAGTATTTT.

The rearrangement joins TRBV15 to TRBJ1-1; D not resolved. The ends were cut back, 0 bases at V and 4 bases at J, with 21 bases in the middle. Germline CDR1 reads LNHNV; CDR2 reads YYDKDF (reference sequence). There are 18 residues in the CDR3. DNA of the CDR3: TGTGCCACCAGCAGAGATCCCTTCCCCTCACAGAGTGGCACTGAAGCTTTCTTT. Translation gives CATSRDPFPSQSGTEAFF.